This entry lists 24 T cell receptor beta chains sequenced from one sample in a study of blood T cells in healthy people across ages. With a J-beta primer mix and a sample-barcoded 5' primer, a second PCR ran about 7 to 12 cycles. TCRdb analysed the 5' RACE reads with MiXCR anew, one entry per CDR3 protein. The data contain around 1,500,000 distinct CDR3 sequences, 28% of them singletons. The sample taken for sequencing was blood. These receptors all stem from a woman aged 30 to 39 in good health.

The J gene is TRBJ2-2, the V gene TRBV5-5, with 8 positions matching TRBD1. The CDR3 is 16 amino acids. The V gene's germline CDR1 is SGHKS and CDR2 YYEKEE (reference sequence). V lost 4 bases, J lost 0 bases, and 5 bases stayed unmatched. CDR3 nucleotides: TGTGCCAGCAGCATTAGGACAGGGACGAACACCGGGGAGCTGTTTTTT. Residues: CASSIRTGTNTGELFF.

The chain combines TRBV6-2 or TRBV6-3 with TRBJ2-5; D gene ambiguous. V lost 5 bases and J 5 bases, leaving 12 bases between the germline ends. CDR1 is MNHEY and CDR2 is SVGEGT in the germline V gene. This CDR3 is built from 13 residues. The CDR3 region has the DNA TGTGCCAGCAGTAGGAGCGTGAGGGAGACCCAGTACTTC. It codes for CASSRSVRETQYF.

The chain links TRBV13 to TRBJ2-1; weak D call: TRBD2 (5 bases). Germline V gene sequence: CDR1 PRHDT, CDR2 FYEKMQ (reference sequence). The CDR3 sequence is 16 residues long. Trimming shortened V by 2 bases and J by 8 bases, and 19 bases separated the two germline ends. The CDR3 here is CASSLSGPRTLHEQFF. The CDR3 region has the DNA TGTGCCAGCAGCTTAAGCGGACCGCGCACTCTCCATGAGCAGTTCTTC.

This clonotype was picked up a small number of times. J is TRBJ2-3 and V is TRBV9; D perhaps matches TRBD1 (5 bases). This CDR3 contains 15 residues. V was cut by 0 bases and J by 2 bases, with 10 bases left in between. Germline assignment: CDR1 SGDLS and CDR2 YYNGEE. The CDR3 nucleotides are TGTGCCAGCAGCGTAGTTTCAGGGCCCACAGATACGCAGTATTTT. This gives the protein CASSVVSGPTDTQYF. Full variable domain (rest looked up from reference TRBV9 and TRBJ2-3): DSGVTQTPKHLITATGQRVTLRCSPRSGDLSVYWYQQSLDQGLQFLIQYYNGEERAKGNILERFSAQQFPDLHSELNLSSLELGDSALYFCASSVVSGPTDTQYFGPGTRLTVL.

The chain couples TRBV5-4 to TRBJ2-5; D perhaps matches TRBD2 (6 bases). Germline assignment: CDR1 SGHNT and CDR2 YYREEE (reference sequence). The CDR3 covers 14 residues. Trimming left V 3 bases short and J 4 bases short, with 13 bases between. This chain's CDR3 is CASSWDGGGETQYF. DNA of the CDR3: TGTGCCAGCAGCTGGGACGGGGGAGGAGAGACCCAGTACTTC.

In its sample, this clonotype was seen many times. The rearrangement uses TRBV24-1 and TRBJ2-1; 7 positions agree with TRBD1. V dropped 4 bases and J dropped 9; count of bases not matched to a gene: 8. CDR3 length: 14 residues. CDR1 is KGHDR, CDR2 SFDVKD, per germline. CDR3 in amino acids: CATSDLTGLSEQFF. The DNA of the CDR3 is TGTGCCACCAGTGACCTGACAGGGTTGAGTGAGCAGTTCTTC.

Many counts were recorded for this clonotype. The chain joins TRBV30 to TRBJ2-7; TRBD2 agrees at 9 bases. The CDR3 is made up of 13 amino acids. J was trimmed by 2 bases and V by 5 bases; bases with no gene match: 4. Germline assignment: CDR1 GTSNPN and CDR2 SVGIG (reference sequence). CDR3 DNA sequence: TGTGCCTGGTGTAGCGGGAGAACCTACGAGCAGTACTTC. Protein: CAWCSGRTYEQYF.

This clonotype was found a few times. The V call is TRBV12-3 or TRBV12-4, the J call TRBJ2-3; unclear D gene. Between the trimmed V and J ends, which lost 6 bases and 0 bases, there was a span of 10 bases. This CDR3 comprises 14 residues. The CDR3 region is CASRQEISTDTQYF. DNA for the CDR3: TGTGCCAGCAGGCAAGAGATAAGCACAGATACGCAGTATTTT.

The rearrangement links TRBV12-3 or TRBV12-4 to TRBJ2-3; D unresolved. V was pared by 7 bases and J by 4 bases, with 15 bases between. The CDR3 has 14 residues. The CDR3 coding sequence is TGTGCCAGCACCCCATGGGTGGGATCAGATACGCAGTATTTT. It yields the protein CASTPWVGSDTQYF.

The chain has TRBV7-2 and TRBJ2-3; 11 nucleotides line up with TRBD2. The V gene's germline CDR1 is SGHTA and CDR2 FQGNSA. J lost 2 bases, V lost 5 bases, and 6 bases had no gene match. This CDR3 is 16 amino acids long. CDR3 coding DNA: TGTGCCAGCAGCCCGGGACTAGCGGAACCCACAGATACGCAGTATTTT. It codes for CASSPGLAEPTDTQYF.

This clonotype has ten or more counts. This sequence joins TRBV12-3 or TRBV12-4 and TRBJ1-2; D uncertain. This CDR3 comprises 13 residues. V gave up 2 bases and J gave up 7 bases, with 11 bases separating them. DNA for the CDR3: TGTGCCAGCAGTTTACCCTTGGTCCGTGGCTACACCTTC. As protein: CASSLPLVRGYTF.

The V call is TRBV29-1, the J call TRBJ2-2; D gene ambiguous. Looked up from germline, CDR1 is SQVTM and CDR2 is ANQGSEA. The V end was cut by 1 base, the J end by 1 base, with 1 base between. This CDR3 spans 12 amino acids. The CDR3 spells CSVEGNTGELFF. Written as DNA, the CDR3 is TGCAGCGTTGAAGGGAACACCGGGGAGCTGTTTTTT.

This clonotype has more than one count but fewer than ten. This chain joins TRBV12-3 or TRBV12-4 and TRBJ2-2; 7 bases line up with TRBD2. After removal of 4 bases from V and 2 bases from J, the junction contained 10 bases not matched to a gene. There are 17 residues in the CDR3. CDR3 sequence reads: CASSSVGRGRNTGELFF. CDR3 sequence (DNA): TGTGCCAGCAGTTCCGTAGGGAGGGGACGAAACACCGGGGAGCTGTTTTTT.

This chain joins TRBV29-1 and TRBJ2-3, with D possibly being TRBD2 (6 bases). Between the trimmed V and J ends, which lost 8 bases and 2 bases, there was a span of 23 bases. The CDR3 spans 16 residues. Germline assignment: CDR1 SQVTM and CDR2 ANQGSEA. CDR3 sequence (DNA): TGCAGCCCGTTGGGGGGAACCGGGCCCCTCACAGATACGCAGTATTTT. Encoded protein: CSPLGGTGPLTDTQYF.

V and J are TRBV6-5 and TRBJ2-5, with TRBD2 matching over 11 bases. The J call may be incorrect, as the DNA end agrees better with TRBJ2-7. Germline CDR1 reads MNHEY; CDR2 reads SVGAGI. The CDR3 is made up of 15 amino acids. The CDR3 spells CASSDGLAGGIEQYF. The CDR3 DNA follows: TGTGCCAGCAGTGACGGGCTAGCGGGGGGAATCGAGCAGTACTTC.

This clonotype was observed a few times. The chain is built from TRBV30 and TRBJ2-1; 10 bases are shared with TRBD2. The V segment lost 0 bases and the J segment 6 bases; nucleotides outside the gene matches: 5. CDR3 size: 15 residues. Germline assignment: CDR1 GTSNPN and CDR2 SVGIG (reference sequence). Here the CDR3 reads CAWSVVLAGFNEQFF. As DNA, the CDR3 is TGTGCCTGGAGTGTAGTACTAGCGGGATTCAATGAGCAGTTCTTC.

This clonotype has more than one count but fewer than ten. V and J are TRBV11-2 and TRBJ2-5; 7 nucleotides align to TRBD2. V shed 0 bases and J 5 bases; nucleotides not matched to a gene: 9. Germline V gene sequence: CDR1 SGHAT, CDR2 FQNNGV. This CDR3 comprises 16 residues. The CDR3 region has the DNA TGTGCCAGCAGCTTAGATCAGGTGGCTAGCGGCGAGACCCAGTACTTC. It encodes CASSLDQVASGETQYF.

In this sample, this clonotype turned up a few times. J is TRBJ2-3 and V is TRBV5-5; maybe TRBD2 (5 bases). CDR3 length: 14 amino acids. V lost 4 bases and J lost 7, with 16 bases in between. Germline V gene lookup returns CDR1 SGHKS and CDR2 YYEKEE (reference sequence). The CDR3 DNA is TGTGCCAGCAGCCCCCAGGAGGACGTGCATACGCAGTATTTT. Its protein is CASSPQEDVHTQYF. Combining the CDR3 with reference TRBV5-5 and TRBJ2-3 gives the whole variable domain DAGVTQSPTHLIKTRGQQVTLRCSPISGHKSVSWYQQVLGQGPQFIFQYYEKEERGRGNFPDRFSARQFPNYSSELNVNALLLGDSALYLCASSPQEDVHTQYFGPGTRLTVL.

This clonotype has a handful of counts. The chain joins TRBV20-1 to TRBJ2-5, with 10 bases lining up with TRBD2. This CDR3 spans 15 amino acids. Trimming took 3 bases from V and 0 from J; bases not matched to a gene: 4. Germline V lookup: CDR1 DFQATT, CDR2 SNEGSKA (reference sequence). The chain's CDR3 is CSARSGGDYQETQYF. CDR3 DNA sequence: TGCAGTGCTAGGAGCGGGGGGGACTACCAAGAGACCCAGTACTTC.

V is TRBV6-6 and J is TRBJ2-5; 7 nucleotides align to TRBD2. Germline values: CDR1 MNHNY, CDR2 SVGAGI (reference sequence). The length of the CDR3 is 15 residues. V lost 8 bases to trimming and J lost 5 bases; unmatched junction nucleotides: 14. CDR3 sequence: CASSLGGSVRETQYF. DNA for the CDR3: TGTGCCAGCTCCTTGGGCGGGAGTGTAAGGGAGACCCAGTACTTC.

The table lists this clonotype with many counts. The rearrangement uses TRBV6-5 and TRBJ2-6; D is ambiguous. CDR3 length: 16 amino acids. Germline V gives CDR1 MNHEY, CDR2 SVGAGI. V was trimmed by 4 bases and J by 0 bases, leaving 10 bases between them. The CDR3 region is CASSLGKLSGANVLTF. CDR3 DNA: TGTGCCAGCAGTTTAGGCAAACTCTCTGGGGCCAACGTCCTGACTTTC.

This clonotype occurred a few times. The chain has TRBV28 and TRBJ2-3; 7 nucleotides line up with TRBD2. CDR1 MDHEN and CDR2 SYDVKM come from the germline V gene. This CDR3 has 15 residues. The V gene end was trimmed by 6 bases and the J gene end by 6 bases; junction bases not matched to a gene: 12. The CDR3 spells CASRRPGLRWDTQYF. The CDR3, as DNA: TGTGCCAGCAGACGTCCGGGACTACGATGGGATACGCAGTATTTT.

This clonotype showed up just once. The chain carries TRBV10-2 and TRBJ1-1; tentatively, D is TRBD1 (5 bases). The CDR3 contains 14 residues. V was pared by 2 bases and J by 6 bases, with 13 bases between. Per the germline V gene, CDR1 is WSHSY and CDR2 is SAAADI. CDR3 bases: TGCGCCAGCAGTGAGACCGGACAAGTCGCTGAAGCTTTCTTT. This gives the protein CASSETGQVAEAFF.

The chain links TRBV13 to TRBJ1-2; D gene ambiguous. Between the trimmed V and J ends, which lost 1 base and 8 bases, there was a span of 8 bases. Germline CDR1 and CDR2: PRHDT and FYEKMQ (reference sequence). The CDR3 length is 12 residues. The CDR3: CASSLELQGYTF. The CDR3 DNA follows: TGTGCCAGCAGCTTAGAACTCCAGGGCTACACCTTC.